A single sample gave rise to the 22 T cell receptor beta chains below, sequenced in a study of blood T cell repertoires in COVID-19. Assay: immunoSEQ multiplex PCR; the TCRdb copy retains only in-frame clones and omits some. Of a few hundred thousand clones in the sample, around 89% were seen once. Sample: peripheral blood. These receptors were obtained from a woman in her sixties or seventies with COVID-19, enrolled during active disease.

The CDR3 loop reads CASSQSDIQSGNTIYF. CDR3 nucleotides: TGTGCCAGCAGCCAATCGGACATTCAGTCTGGAAACACCATATATTTT. The V call is TRBV7-9, the J call TRBJ1-3; perhaps TRBD1 as D (5 bases). This CDR3 is 16 amino acids long. Germline CDR1 SEHNR, CDR2 FQNEAQ (reference sequence). Trimming shortened V by 5 bases and J by 1 base, and 15 bases separated the two germline ends.

V is TRBV5-4 and J is TRBJ2-1, with no clear D. There are 13 residues in the CDR3. Germline-derived CDR1 and CDR2 are SGHNT and YYREEE (reference sequence). V gave up 1 base and J gave up 9 bases, with 11 bases separating them. CDR3 sequence reads: CASSLLAGSEQFF. The CDR3 region has the DNA TGTGCCAGCAGCTTGCTGGCAGGATCTGAGCAGTTCTTC. Full variable domain (missing parts from reference TRBV5-4 and TRBJ2-1): ETGVTQSPTHLIKTRGQQVTLRCSSQSGHNTVSWYQQALGQGPQFIFQYYREEENGRGNFPPRFSGLQFPNYSSELNVNALELDDSALYLCASSLLAGSEQFFGPGTRLTVL.

The chain employs TRBV11-2 and TRBJ2-7; D is possibly TRBD2 (6 bases). The V end lost 5 bases, the J end lost 7 bases, and 18 bases lay between the germline ends. The CDR3 runs 14 residues. CDR1 is SGHAT, CDR2 FQNNGV, per germline. The chain's CDR3 is CASSGGLNELEQYF. CDR3 coding DNA: TGTGCCAGCAGCGGGGGGTTAAACGAGCTGGAGCAGTACTTC.

This chain links TRBV6-5 with TRBJ1-2; unclear D gene. Germline V gives CDR1 MNHEY, CDR2 SVGAGI. Between the trimmed V and J ends, which lost 0 bases and 6 bases, there was a span of 11 bases. This CDR3 has 14 residues. The CDR3 protein is CASSYSSGFDGYTF. The CDR3 nucleotides are TGTGCCAGCAGTTACTCATCGGGGTTCGATGGCTACACCTTC.

The chain employs TRBV27 and TRBJ2-1; 8 nucleotides line up with TRBD1. This CDR3 spans 13 amino acids. The V gene's germline CDR1 is MNHEY and CDR2 SMNVEV (reference sequence). After removal of 6 bases from V and 3 bases from J, the junction contained 1 base not matched to a gene. CDR3 sequence reads: CASRGQGYNEQFF. The DNA for the CDR3 is TGTGCCAGCAGAGGACAGGGCTACAATGAGCAGTTCTTC.

The V call is TRBV6-2 or TRBV6-3, the J call TRBJ2-7, with D tentatively TRBD2 (5 bases). The CDR3 runs 15 residues. V was pared by 0 bases and J by 8 bases, with 17 bases between. Germline loops: CDR1 MNHEY, CDR2 SVGEGT. The CDR3 protein is CASSYSKPPERQQYF. CDR3 nucleotides: TGTGCCAGCAGTTACTCGAAACCCCCGGAGCGGCAGCAGTACTTC.

The gene calls are TRBV7-2 and TRBJ2-7; possible D gene TRBD1, 5 bases. The germline CDR1 and CDR2 sequences are SGHTA and FQGNSA. This CDR3 is 14 amino acids long. Trimming shortened V by 5 bases and J by 3 bases, and 14 bases separated the two germline ends. CDR3 protein: CASSINRNYYEQYF. The DNA for the CDR3 is TGTGCCAGCAGCATTAACAGGAATTACTACGAGCAGTACTTC.

The V and J genes are TRBV15 and TRBJ1-5; 7 bases are shared with TRBD1. CDR3 length: 17 residues. Germline V CDR1 and CDR2: LNHNV, YYDKDF (reference sequence). After removal of 3 bases from V and 0 bases from J, the junction contained 8 bases not matched to a gene. The CDR3 DNA reads TGTGCCACCAGCAGGGACAGGTCATCCTTTAGCAATCAGCCCCAGCATTTT. Translating it yields CATSRDRSSFSNQPQHF.

J is TRBJ1-6 and V is TRBV27, with unresolved D. V was pared by 5 bases and J by 0 bases, with 11 bases between. The CDR3 loop spans 16 amino acids. CDR1 MNHEY and CDR2 SMNVEV come from the germline V gene (reference sequence). The CDR3 DNA sequence: TGTGCCAGCAGTGTCTCCTTCAGCTCCTATAATTCACCCCTCCACTTT. Its protein is CASSVSFSSYNSPLHF.

The chain is built from TRBV3-1 (or the pseudogene TRBV3-2) and TRBJ2-2, with 7 bases identical to TRBD2. Trimming took 4 bases from V and 4 from J; bases not matched to a gene: 3. The CDR3 has 14 residues. The V gene's germline CDR1 is LGHDT and CDR2 YNNKEL (reference sequence). CDR3: CASSPGGATGELFF. In DNA form, the CDR3 reads TGTGCCAGCAGCCCGGGGGGTGCCACCGGGGAGCTGTTTTTT.

The gene calls are TRBV18 and TRBJ1-2; TRBD1 might be the D (6 bases). V was shortened by 0 bases and J by 4 bases, with 9 bases between the two germline ends. CDR1 and CDR2 (germline): KGHSH, LQKENI. The CDR3 runs 14 residues. Here the CDR3 reads CASSPPVRGYGYTF. CDR3 DNA: TGTGCCAGCTCACCACCGGTCAGGGGCTATGGCTACACCTTC.

The chain recombines TRBV6-5 with TRBJ1-5; D uncertain. Per germline, CDR1 MNHEY and CDR2 SVGAGI. V lost 2 bases and J lost 5, with 7 bases in between. CDR3 size: 13 residues. The CDR3 is CASSYRRDQPQHF. CDR3 bases: TGTGCCAGCAGTTACAGGAGAGATCAGCCCCAGCATTTT.

The chain carries TRBV7-9 and TRBJ2-4; tentatively, D is TRBD1 (6 bases). Trimming removed 3 bases from V and 0 bases from J, with 21 bases in between. In germline, CDR1 is SEHNR, CDR2 FQNEAQ (reference sequence). This CDR3 has 19 amino acids. As DNA, the CDR3 is TGTGCCAGCAGCTTCGGTAGGATGGATTTAGGGGGAGCCAAAAACATTCAGTACTTC. Protein: CASSFGRMDLGGAKNIQYF.

The chain carries TRBV6-5 and TRBJ2-5, with a possible D match to TRBD2 (6 bases). V was shortened by 6 bases and J by 2 bases, with 10 bases between the two germline ends. Germline CDR1 and CDR2: MNHEY and SVGAGI. The CDR3 totals 13 residues. CDR3 DNA: TGTGCCAGCAGAACAAGCGGGCAAGAGACCCAGTACTTC. It translates to CASRTSGQETQYF.

The V call is TRBV19, the J call TRBJ1-6; maybe TRBD1 (6 bases). Trimming stripped 1 base from V and 9 bases from J, with 13 bases between. The CDR3 runs to 15 residues. Germline V gene lookup returns CDR1 LNHDA and CDR2 SQIVND (reference sequence). This chain's CDR3 is CASSIGNRVSSPLHF. The DNA for the CDR3 is TGTGCCAGTAGTATAGGGAACAGGGTTAGTTCACCCCTCCACTTT.

The DNA for the CDR3 is TGTGCCAGCAGCCCCAGGGATCCCCTTAGCACAGATACGCAGTATTTT. It translates to CASSPRDPLSTDTQYF. The V call is TRBV14, the J call TRBJ2-3; TRBD1 is a possible D gene (5 bases). This CDR3 is 16 amino acids long. In germline, CDR1 is SGHDN, CDR2 FVKESK. Trimming stripped 4 bases from V and 0 bases from J, with 14 bases between.

The rearrangement links TRBV24-1 to TRBJ2-7; 10 bases agree with TRBD1. The CDR3 sequence is 16 residues long. Germline loops: CDR1 KGHDR, CDR2 SFDVKD. The V and J ends lost 4 bases and 3 bases, in that order; junction bases with no gene match: 8. The CDR3 here is CATSDHPRDRGYEQYF. The CDR3 DNA reads TGTGCCACCAGTGACCATCCCCGGGACAGGGGCTACGAGCAGTACTTC.

The rearrangement uses TRBV7-2 and TRBJ1-2; D might be TRBD1 (5 bases). The CDR3 runs to 14 residues. V was cut by 8 bases and J by 3 bases, with 16 bases left in between. Germline assignment: CDR1 SGHTA and CDR2 FQGNSA. The CDR3 DNA is TGTGCCAGCCGAGCCAGGGTGGTTGACTATGGCTACACCTTC. The encoded protein is CASRARVVDYGYTF.

This clone has just one count. The chain recombines TRBV20-1 with TRBJ1-1; the D is unclear. The CDR3 is made up of 13 amino acids. Trimming shortened V by 3 bases and J by 0 bases, and 8 bases separated the two germline ends. The germline V gene encodes CDR1 DFQATT and CDR2 SNEGSKA (reference sequence). Here the CDR3 DNA reads TGCAGTGCTAGTGGGCCAGTGAACACTGAAGCTTTCTTT. Protein product: CSASGPVNTEAFF.

The count of this clone is one. The chain carries TRBV5-1 and TRBJ1-2; a weak D match, TRBD1 (5 bases). Trimming took off 5 bases at V and 8 bases at J, with 16 bases between the two ends. CDR1 is SGHRS, CDR2 YFSETQ, per germline. The CDR3 extends over 13 amino acids. CDR3 sequence (DNA): TGCGCCAGCAGTCGGGGGTCGGGCTGGGGCTACACCTTC. As protein: CASSRGSGWGYTF.

The J gene is TRBJ1-2, the V gene TRBV5-1, with a tentative D call TRBD1 (5 bases). V gave up 5 bases and J gave up 1 base, with 9 bases separating them. Germline values: CDR1 SGHRS, CDR2 YFSETQ. The CDR3 sequence is 13 residues long. The CDR3, as DNA: TGCGCCAGCAGGACAGACCTTAACTATGGCTACACCTTC. This gives the protein CASRTDLNYGYTF.

The V and J genes are TRBV4-2 and TRBJ2-2; 11 bases map to TRBD2. The junction had 9 bases not matched to a gene; V was cut back by 2 bases and J by 7 bases. The CDR3 totals 17 residues. Germline V gene sequence: CDR1 LGHNA, CDR2 YNFKEQ. The CDR3 is CASSQPFSGGAVGELFF. The CDR3 DNA sequence: TGTGCCAGCAGCCAACCTTTTAGCGGGGGGGCAGTCGGGGAGCTGTTTTTT.